Described below is a single T cell receptor (beta chain) sequence and its context. This clone was counted a single time. This receptor's antigen is unknown. Base qualities were left out, and no much larger clone turns up one base away. The data were obtained in a study of blood T cell repertoires in COVID-19 (dated by TCRdb to 2019 to 2021). General notes on the study: Collaborator samples came from the United States, Italy and Spain and covered acute and convalescent phases of COVID-19. HLA class I and class II types, where available, came from metadata supplied by the sample provider rather than from assay-based typing. Deeply sampled blood TCRbeta repertoires from subjects exposed to, actively infected with, or recovered from COVID-19 were included in the dataset. The prospective study material was composed of cDNA or gDNA derived from T cells, B-cell-depleted T cells, or PBMCs. Samples came from the ongoing ImmuneRACE study (first 160 participants) plus 1,254 subjects from 6 global collaborators. The repertoires were released in a freely available public database meant as a resource for research on the immune response to SARS-CoV-2. Sample metadata almost always included a de-identified subject ID, COVID-19 status, age in years and sex. Overall results and qualifications from the work: How much clinical and demographic metadata was included differed by source and by participant, and the metadata was provided uncurated.

Between the V and J ends, shortened by 7 bases and 6 bases respectively, the junction contains 14 bases. Based on the germline V gene (reference sequence), the CDR1 and CDR2 sequences are LNHDA and SQIVND. The CDR3 starts with the cysteine, ends with the phenylalanine, and has 13 residues. Kept here is only the CDR3 DNA, which spans 39 bases and is read in frame from base 1. TCRbeta CDR3 regions were amplified from genomic DNA using the immunoSEQ Assay, a bias-controlled multiplex PCR. From the authors' description of their analysis: Within the assay, amplification of reference gene primers was used to estimate how many nucleated cells each sample contained. To quantify the absolute abundance of each unique TCRbeta CDR3 rearrangement, sequence reads were collapsed and filtered. For each sample, productive Simpson clonality was calculated by taking the square root of Simpson's diversity index across productive rearrangements. The source is immuneACCESS, and TCRdb retained only in-frame sequences with V and J called. Part of the clones is not carried over; for the studies checked, unresolved V genes explain less than half of this, and the remainder is unexplained. V and J calls and clone size follow that table, whereas D and trimming were derived from the DNA. This sample lists tens of thousands of clones; roughly 82% were detected once. The ten largest clones add up to approximately 13% of the sample.

The collaborating institutions used their own protocols to collect whole blood in K2EDTA tubes. For TCRbeta analysis, collaborators shipped samples as frozen whole blood, isolated PBMCs, or DNA extracted from either of those sample types. The sample comprised peripheral blood. The chain uses TRBV19 and TRBJ2-3, with the D gene not clear enough to name. This TCR was recovered from a woman older than 75 with acute or convalescent COVID-19. The sequenced DNA is TGTGCCAGTACTCGACCGGGTGTGGATACGCAGTATTTT. Its translation reads: CASTRPGVDTQYF.